The clone carrying this T cell receptor (beta chain) showed up just a few times. CDR1 SGHTA and CDR2 FQGNSA come from the germline V gene. After removal of 4 bases from V and 5 bases from J, the junction contained 5 bases not matched to a gene. The CDR3 sequence is 14 residues long. These data belong to a study of T-cell memory formation after mild COVID-19. Researchers used 5'RACE with constant-segment primers to make TCR alpha and TCR beta cDNA libraries that carry sample barcodes and UMIs. TCRdb re-derived calls from the 5' RACE reads in MiXCR, one entry per CDR3 protein. The sample includes a few hundred thousand distinct CDR3 sequences, roughly a fifth of them seen just once.

This sequence joins TRBV7-2 and TRBJ2-7; 10 nucleotides agree with TRBD1. The receptor's source is a man aged 18-30 years who had mild COVID-19 (a few samples of this study predate the infection). Cell type and time point are not known. The source material was PBMCs or a T cell subset sorted from them (not recorded which). The CDR3 sequence is CASSSWDRGHEQYV. CDR3 DNA: TGTGCCAGCAGCTCATGGGACAGGGGCCACGAGCAGTACGTC.